This record covers a single T cell receptor (beta chain). The antigen is unknown. This entry is derived from a study of cytomegalovirus exposure and HLA in healthy donors. The study, taken as a whole, reports: It was reported that the classifier diagnosed cytomegalovirus status with high specificity and sensitivity in both the original and validation cohorts.

This CDR3 has 14 amino acids. CDR1 is SGDLS and CDR2 is YYNGEE in the germline V gene. Trimming cost V 5 bases and J 0 bases, with 11 bases left between them. Both 60 Vbeta primers and 13 Jbeta primers went into the PCR. Sequencing used immunoSEQ multiplex PCR; TCRdb keeps in-frame clones, though not all of them. Here the sample spans hundreds of thousands of clones, 76% being singletons. The TCR sequence derives from a man aged 18 to 35 in good health and CMV-seronegative. This chain connects TRBV9 to TRBJ1-2, with D possibly being TRBD1 (6 bases). The sequenced sample was PBMCs. This CDR3 reads CASRGDRTNYGYTF. The DNA for the CDR3 is TGTGCCAGCAGAGGAGACAGGACTAACTATGGCTACACCTTC.